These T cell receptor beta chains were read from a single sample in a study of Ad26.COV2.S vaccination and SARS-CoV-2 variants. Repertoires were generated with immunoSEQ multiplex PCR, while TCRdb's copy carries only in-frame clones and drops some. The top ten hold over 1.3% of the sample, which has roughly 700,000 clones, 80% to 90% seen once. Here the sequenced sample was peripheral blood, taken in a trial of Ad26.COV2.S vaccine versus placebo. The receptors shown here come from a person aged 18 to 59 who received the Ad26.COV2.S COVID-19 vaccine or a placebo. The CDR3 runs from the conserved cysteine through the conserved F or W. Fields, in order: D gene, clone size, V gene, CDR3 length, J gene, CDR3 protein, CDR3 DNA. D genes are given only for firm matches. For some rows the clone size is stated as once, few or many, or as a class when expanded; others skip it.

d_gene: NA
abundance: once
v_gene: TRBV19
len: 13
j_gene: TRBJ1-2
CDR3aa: CASSLTGPYGYTF
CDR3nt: TGTGCCAGTAGTTTAACAGGGCCCTATGGCTACACCTTC

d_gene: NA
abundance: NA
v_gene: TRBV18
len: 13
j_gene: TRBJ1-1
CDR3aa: CASSPTAETEAFF
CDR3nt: TGTGCCAGCTCACCAACGGCGGAGACTGAAGCTTTCTTT

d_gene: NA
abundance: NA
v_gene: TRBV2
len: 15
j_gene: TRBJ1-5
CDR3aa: CASSPTQGRGQPQHF
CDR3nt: TGTGCCAGCAGTCCCACCCAAGGGAGGGGTCAGCCCCAGCATTTT

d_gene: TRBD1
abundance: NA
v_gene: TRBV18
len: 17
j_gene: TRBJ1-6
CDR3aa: CASSPGRQGTYNSPLHF
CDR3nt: TGTGCCAGCTCACCAGGGCGACAGGGCACCTATAATTCACCCCTCCACTTT

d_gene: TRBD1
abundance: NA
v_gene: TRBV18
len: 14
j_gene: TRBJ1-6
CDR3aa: CASTPDRAYSPLHF
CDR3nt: TGTGCCAGCACGCCGGACAGGGCGTATTCACCCCTCCACTTT

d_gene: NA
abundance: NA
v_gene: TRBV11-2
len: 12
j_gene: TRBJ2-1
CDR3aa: CASSFGGREQFF
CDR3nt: TGTGCCAGCAGCTTCGGTGGGCGGGAGCAGTTCTTC

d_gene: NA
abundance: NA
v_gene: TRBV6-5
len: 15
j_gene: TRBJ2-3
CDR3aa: CASTHPLALEDTQYF
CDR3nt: TGTGCCAGCACCCATCCACTAGCCTTGGAAGATACGCAGTATTTT

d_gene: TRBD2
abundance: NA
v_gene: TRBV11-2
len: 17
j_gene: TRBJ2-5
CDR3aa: CASSPGLAGATQETQYF
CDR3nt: TGTGCCAGCTCGCCGGGACTAGCGGGGGCGACCCAAGAGACCCAGTACTTC

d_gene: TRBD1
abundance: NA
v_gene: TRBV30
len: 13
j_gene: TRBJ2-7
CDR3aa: CAWDSGGTYEQYF
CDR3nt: TGTGCCTGGGACTCAGGGGGTACCTACGAGCAGTACTTC

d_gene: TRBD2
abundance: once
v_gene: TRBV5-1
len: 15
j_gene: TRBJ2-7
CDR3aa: CASSVLAGEKYEQYF
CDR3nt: TGCGCCAGCAGCGTTCTAGCGGGAGAGAAGTACGAGCAGTACTTC

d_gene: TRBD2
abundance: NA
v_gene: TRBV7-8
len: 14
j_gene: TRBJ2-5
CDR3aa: CASSLGTSLETQYF
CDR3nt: TGTGCCAGCAGCCTTGGGACTAGCCTTGAGACCCAGTACTTC

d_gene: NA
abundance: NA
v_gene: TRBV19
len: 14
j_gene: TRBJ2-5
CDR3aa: CASSIDRPRGTQYF
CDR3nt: TGTGCCAGTAGTATAGATCGGCCTCGGGGGACCCAGTACTTC

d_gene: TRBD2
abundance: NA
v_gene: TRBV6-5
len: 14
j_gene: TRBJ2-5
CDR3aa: CASSYGGGRETQYF
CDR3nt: TGTGCCAGCAGTTACGGGGGAGGGCGGGAGACCCAGTACTTC

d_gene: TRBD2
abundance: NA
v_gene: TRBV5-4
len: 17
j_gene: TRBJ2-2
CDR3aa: CASSSSVAGVNTGELFF
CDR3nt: TGTGCCAGCAGCTCATCCGTAGCGGGAGTCAACACCGGGGAGCTGTTTTTT

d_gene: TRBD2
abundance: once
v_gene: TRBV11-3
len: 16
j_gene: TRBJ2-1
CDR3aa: CASSLGGTSGSNEQFF
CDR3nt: TGTGCCAGCAGCTTAGGGGGGACTAGCGGGAGCAATGAGCAGTTCTTC

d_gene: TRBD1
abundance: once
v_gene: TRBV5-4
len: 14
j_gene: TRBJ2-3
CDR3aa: CASSSRTGSDTQYF
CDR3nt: TGTGCCAGCAGCTCCCGGACAGGCTCGGATACGCAGTATTTT

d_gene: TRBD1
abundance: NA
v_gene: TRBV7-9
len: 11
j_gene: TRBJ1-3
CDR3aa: CASSRGQGQYF
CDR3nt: TGTGCCAGCTCCCGAGGACAGGGCCAATATTTT

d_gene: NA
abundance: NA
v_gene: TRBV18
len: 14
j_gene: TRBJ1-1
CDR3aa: CASSPPGLIPKAFF
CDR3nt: TGTGCCAGCTCACCACCGGGACTCATTCCCAAAGCTTTCTTT

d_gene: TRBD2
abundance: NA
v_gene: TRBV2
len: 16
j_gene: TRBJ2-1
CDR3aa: CASRNSGGASYNEQFF
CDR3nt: TGTGCCAGCAGGAATAGCGGGGGGGCCTCCTACAATGAGCAGTTCTTC

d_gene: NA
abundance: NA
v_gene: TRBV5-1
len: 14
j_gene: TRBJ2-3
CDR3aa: CASSLGQDTDTQYF
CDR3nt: TGCGCCAGCAGCTTGGGTCAGGACACAGATACGCAGTATTTT